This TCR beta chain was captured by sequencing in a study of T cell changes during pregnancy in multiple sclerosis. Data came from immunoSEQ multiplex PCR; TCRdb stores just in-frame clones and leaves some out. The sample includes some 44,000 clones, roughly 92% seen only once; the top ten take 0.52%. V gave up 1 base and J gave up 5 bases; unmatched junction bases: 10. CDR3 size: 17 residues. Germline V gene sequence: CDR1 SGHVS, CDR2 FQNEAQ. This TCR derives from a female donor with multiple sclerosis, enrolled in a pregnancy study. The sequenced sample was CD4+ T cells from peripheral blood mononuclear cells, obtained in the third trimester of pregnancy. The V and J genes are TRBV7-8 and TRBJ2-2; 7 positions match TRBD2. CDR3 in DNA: TGTGCCAGCAGCTTAGGTCTTTCCAGCGGGAAAACCGGGGAGCTGTTTTTT. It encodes CASSLGLSSGKTGELFF. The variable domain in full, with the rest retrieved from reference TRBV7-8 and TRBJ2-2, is GAGVSQSPRYKVAKRGQDVALRCDPISGHVSLFWYQQALGQGPEFLTYFQNEAQLDKSGLPSDRFFAERPEGSVSTLKIQRTQQEDSAVYLCASSLGLSSGKTGELFFGEGSRLTVL.